The next 18 T cell receptor beta chains were all read from a single sample in a study of molecular identifiers for immune sequencing clone quantification. TCRdb independently ran MiXCR on the PCR reads; one entry per CDR3 protein. The repertoire holds about 40,000 distinct CDR3 sequences, with nearly 25% as singletons. Sequencing was carried out using naive CD8+ T cells from blood, with Jurkat cell RNA spiked in. Indicated subset: FACS-sorted CD8+CD4-CCR7+CD45RA+ naive T cells. The source of these receptors is a human donor in good health. Some libraries in this study had Jurkat cell RNA spiked in.

This clonotype appeared many times. The chain is built from TRBV9 and TRBJ2-1; D call uncertain. V lost 4 bases and J 9 bases, leaving 11 bases between the germline ends. Germline V lookup: CDR1 SGDLS, CDR2 YYNGEE. CDR3 length: 12 residues. CDR3 nucleotide sequence: TGTGCCAGCAGCCCGACGGATAGTGAGCAGTTCTTC. Amino acid sequence: CASSPTDSEQFF.

The rearrangement uses TRBV4-3 and TRBJ1-2; D gene ambiguous. The CDR3 spans 17 residues. V was trimmed by 0 bases and J by 0 bases, leaving 14 bases between them. Germline CDR1 LGHNA, CDR2 YSLEER. DNA for the CDR3: TGCGCCAGCAGCCAAGATCTGGGCGGAGTGGCTAACTATGGCTACACCTTC. It translates to CASSQDLGGVANYGYTF.

This clonotype came up many times. The genes are TRBV6-6 and TRBJ1-5; 9 nucleotides align to TRBD1. The junction had 10 bases not matched to a gene; V was cut back by 7 bases and J by 6 bases. The CDR3 is made up of 15 amino acids. Looked up from germline, CDR1 is MNHNY and CDR2 is SVGAGI (reference sequence). CDR3 loop: CASIKTGGPRQPQHF. The CDR3 bases are TGTGCCAGCATTAAAACAGGGGGCCCGCGTCAGCCCCAGCATTTT.

As concerns this clonotype: A much bigger clone sits one base away, suggesting this may be a read error. The genes are TRBV4-1 and TRBJ1-6; D might be TRBD1 (6 bases). Trimming cost V 1 base and J 9 bases, with 10 bases left between them. This CDR3 is built from 14 residues. CDR1 is MGHRA, CDR2 YSYEKL, per germline. This chain's CDR3 is CASSQGTDSSPLHF. The CDR3 DNA reads as TGCGCCAGCAGCCAAGGGACAGATAGTTCACCCCTCCACTTT.

CDR3: CASETDGSSYNEQFF. CDR3 DNA sequence: TGTGCCAGTGAAACGGACGGGAGCTCCTACAATGAGCAGTTCTTC. This chain joins TRBV19 and TRBJ2-1; TRBD2 is a possible D gene (6 bases). This CDR3 region has 15 residues. V shed 8 bases and J shed 0 bases, with 14 bases lying between them. Germline CDR1 LNHDA, CDR2 SQIVND (reference sequence).

This clonotype was recorded many times. This CDR3 is CASSLDRSQETQYF. CDR3 bases: TGCGCCAGCAGCCTCGACAGATCCCAAGAGACCCAGTACTTC. The rearrangement joins TRBV4-3 to TRBJ2-5, with D possibly TRBD1 on 5 matching bases. Germline CDR1 is LGHNA and CDR2 is YSLEER. Trimming left V 4 bases short and J 1 base short, with 10 bases between. This CDR3 comprises 14 residues.

This clonotype was recorded many times. J is TRBJ2-7 and V is TRBV6-5; TRBD2 aligns across 10 bases. The germline gives CDR1 MNHEY, CDR2 SVGAGI. V lost 5 bases, J lost 6 bases, and 7 bases stayed unmatched. The CDR3 is 14 amino acids. CDR3 DNA sequence: TGTGCCAGCAGTGTTAGCGGGGGGCCTGGCGAGCAGTACTTC. Amino acids: CASSVSGGPGEQYF.

This clonotype was seen at least ten times. V is TRBV6-2 or TRBV6-3 and J is TRBJ2-6; D perhaps matches TRBD1 (5 bases). V shed 6 bases and J shed 3 bases, with 6 bases lying between them. Germline loops: CDR1 MNHEY, CDR2 SVGEGT. This CDR3 is 13 amino acids long. Here the CDR3 DNA reads TGTGCCAGCAGACAGGATGGGGCCAACGTCCTGACTTTC. Its protein product is CASRQDGANVLTF.

This clonotype was detected only a few times. One base away lies a much larger clone, so this may be a sequencing read error. The chain is built from TRBV6-2 or TRBV6-3 and TRBJ2-3; TRBD2 might be the D (6 bases). V shed 0 bases and J shed 1 base, with 17 bases lying between them. CDR3 length: 18 residues. The germline gives CDR1 MNHEY, CDR2 SVGEGT. The CDR3 protein is CASSYSSLTERGTDTQYF. The CDR3 DNA sequence: TGTGCCAGCAGTTACTCGAGTCTCACGGAGCGGGGCACAGATACGCAGTATTTT.

The V gene is TRBV5-5, the J gene TRBJ2-7; no reliable D call. This CDR3 is built from 16 residues. V dropped 0 bases and J dropped 6 bases, with 19 bases sitting between them. Germline CDR1 reads SGHKS; CDR2 reads YYEKEE (reference sequence). CDR3 sequence reads: CASSLAESRLGGEQYF. CDR3 DNA sequence: TGTGCCAGCAGCTTGGCCGAGTCTAGGCTCGGCGGCGAGCAGTACTTC.

This clonotype was seen at least ten times. The CDR3 is CASSPYSSEKLFF. The CDR3 DNA follows: TGTGCCAGCAGCCCTTACAGTAGTGAAAAACTGTTTTTT. The chain couples TRBV7-9 to TRBJ1-4; D not certain. CDR3 size: 13 residues. Germline V CDR1 and CDR2: SEHNR, FQNEAQ (reference sequence). V lost 5 bases and J lost 7, with 11 bases in between.

A few counts support this clonotype. The missing conserved phenylalanine or tryptophan at the end of this CDR3 makes a read error likely. No DNA is shown, since the ends of the CDR3 on it are uncertain; the CDR3 is the one TCRdb lists. CDR3 region: CSAFSPYTSGQETPYS. The chain uses TRBV29-1 and TRBJ2-5; whether TRBD2, the table's D call, matches the DNA was not checked. Germline loops: CDR1 SQVTM, CDR2 ANQGSEA. The CDR3 adds up to 16 amino acids, both ends counted.

V gene TRBV6-2 or TRBV6-3 combines with J gene TRBJ2-5; no clear D gene. CDR1 MNHEY and CDR2 SVGEGT come from the germline V gene. Trimming shortened V by 11 bases and J by 2 bases, and 21 bases separated the two germline ends. CDR3 length equals 15 residues. CDR3 sequence reads: CAAERGRYDQETQYF. The DNA of the CDR3 is TGTGCCGCCGAGCGCGGACGCTACGATCAAGAGACCCAGTACTTC.

This clonotype was counted ten times or more. This sequence joins TRBV6-2 or TRBV6-3 and TRBJ2-1; 14 nucleotides match TRBD2. CDR3 length: 16 amino acids. The germline gives CDR1 MNHEY, CDR2 SVGEGT. V was pared by 5 bases and J by 2 bases, with 2 bases of the junction left unmatched. The CDR3 DNA reads as TGTGCCAGCAGTAGACTAGCGGGAGGGCCCTACAATGAGCAGTTCTTC. Its protein product is CASSRLAGGPYNEQFF.

The CDR3 protein is CASSPLGRGAEQYF. In DNA, the CDR3 is TGTGCCAGCAGCCCCCTTGGGAGGGGCGCCGAGCAGTACTTC. The rearrangement uses TRBV7-2 and TRBJ2-7; 7 bases are shared with TRBD2. CDR3 length: 14 residues. Germline CDR1 reads SGHTA; CDR2 reads FQGNSA. V lost 5 bases, J lost 6 bases, and 10 bases stayed unmatched.

This clonotype occurred many times. The chain employs TRBV9 and TRBJ2-3, with D tentatively TRBD1 (6 bases). CDR3 length: 15 residues. Deletions cut 0 bases from V and 6 bases from J, with 14 bases between. Germline V gives CDR1 SGDLS, CDR2 YYNGEE. The DNA for the CDR3 is TGTGCCAGCAGCGTAGAGGGGGTTCAGTCGGATACGCAGTATTTT. It translates to CASSVEGVQSDTQYF.

This clonotype was detected ten times or more. The chain recombines TRBV20-1 with TRBJ1-5, with TRBD1 identical over 11 bases. This CDR3 contains 20 residues. CDR1 and CDR2 from the germline V gene are DFQATT and SNEGSKA (reference sequence). V shed 0 bases and J 0 bases; nucleotides not matched to a gene: 13. This CDR3 reads CSARDWEQGQGEYSNQPQHF. The CDR3 bases are TGCAGTGCTAGAGATTGGGAGCAGGGACAGGGGGAGTATAGCAATCAGCCCCAGCATTTT.

As to this clonotype: Since a much larger clone is just one base distant, this may be a read error. This sequence joins TRBV27 and TRBJ2-7, with TRBD1 matching over 7 bases. This CDR3 has 17 residues. Germline V gives CDR1 MNHEY, CDR2 SMNVEV (reference sequence). The CDR3 DNA reads TGTGCCAGCAGTACCCGAGACAGGGTCAGCCCGTCCTACAAGCAGTACTTC. Protein: CASSTRDRVSPSYKQYF.